These 25 T cell receptor beta chains came from one sample sequenced in a study of T-cell reconstitution after alpha-beta-depleted transplantation in children. The library targeted TCRbeta and was prepared with unique molecular identifiers. TCRdb ran MiXCR on the PCR reads and lists one entry per CDR3 protein. The sample yields 330,000 or so distinct CDR3 sequences, about a tenth seen once. The sample was PBMCs from the stem cell graft donor, taken from the stem cell graft. These receptors all stem from a human donor who donated a stem cell graft to a child with acute lymphoblastic leukemia.

This clonotype has more than one count but fewer than ten. The junction does not match germline at one end; this may be a read error. V gene TRBV7-7 combines with J gene TRBJ2-3; D gene unclear. The CDR3 sequence is 12 residues long. Germline assignment: CDR1 SSHAT and CDR2 FNYEAQ (reference sequence). The chain's CDR3 is CASSQDGDTQYF. CDR3 DNA: TGTGCTAGCAGCCAAGACGGCGATACGCAGTATTTT.

The rearrangement links TRBV25-1 to TRBJ2-2, with TRBD2 as a possible D gene (6 bases). V was clipped by 0 bases and J by 5 bases, with 16 bases between them. The CDR3 loop spans 17 amino acids. In germline, CDR1 is MGHDK, CDR2 SYGVNS. The CDR3 sequence: CASSEYGSISGTGELFF. DNA of the CDR3: TGTGCCAGCAGTGAATACGGGAGTATCAGCGGGACCGGGGAGCTGTTTTTT. Combining the CDR3 with reference TRBV25-1 and TRBJ2-2 gives the whole variable domain EADIYQTPRYLVIGTGKKITLECSQTMGHDKMYWYQQDPGMELHLIHYSYGVNSTEKGDLSSESTVSRIRTEHFPLTLESARPSHTSQYLCASSEYGSISGTGELFFGEGSRLTVL.

The chain couples TRBV5-1 to TRBJ2-2; 7 bases map to TRBD1. The germline V gene encodes CDR1 SGHRS and CDR2 YFSETQ. The junction had 4 bases not matched to a gene; V was cut back by 0 bases and J by 2 bases. The CDR3 runs 16 residues. Written as DNA, the CDR3 is TGCGCCAGCAGCTTGGGGGACAGACGCAACACCGGGGAGCTGTTTTTT. Translating gives CASSLGDRRNTGELFF. Full variable domain (missing parts from reference TRBV5-1 and TRBJ2-2): KAGVTQTPRYLIKTRGQQVTLSCSPISGHRSVSWYQQTPGQGLQFLFEYFSETQRNKGNFPGRFSGRQFSNSRSEMNVSTLELGDSALYLCASSLGDRRNTGELFFGEGSRLTVL.

This clonotype was detected a few times. The V and J genes are TRBV28 and TRBJ1-4; D uncertain. CDR1 is MDHEN and CDR2 is SYDVKM in the germline V gene. The V end was cut by 6 bases, the J end by 7 bases, with 9 bases between. The CDR3 sequence is 12 residues long. The chain's CDR3 is CASRGSGEKLFF. In DNA, the CDR3 is TGTGCCAGCAGGGGTAGTGGTGAAAAACTGTTTTTT.

The V and J genes are TRBV3-1 and TRBJ2-2; tentatively, D is TRBD1 or TRBD2 (5 bases each). Germline V gene sequence: CDR1 LGHDT, CDR2 YNNKEL (reference sequence). V shed 4 bases and J shed 4 bases, with 22 bases lying between them. This CDR3 has 18 residues. The CDR3 loop is CASSPNRSGLGVTGELFF. The DNA of the CDR3 is TGTGCCAGCAGCCCCAACCGCTCAGGGCTCGGGGTCACCGGGGAGCTGTTTTTT.

The chain combines TRBV12-3 or TRBV12-4 with TRBJ2-7; D may be TRBD2 (6 bases). This CDR3 contains 13 residues. Deletions cut 3 bases from V and 5 bases from J, with 11 bases between. This chain's CDR3 is CASSFRRGHEQYF. CDR3 DNA sequence: TGTGCCAGCAGTTTTCGGCGGGGCCACGAGCAGTACTTC.

The chain employs TRBV20-1 and TRBJ2-7; 8 nucleotides match TRBD2. The CDR3 extends over 15 amino acids. The germline CDR1 and CDR2 sequences are DFQATT and SNEGSKA (reference sequence). The V gene end was trimmed by 4 bases and the J gene end by 2 bases; junction bases not matched to a gene: 10. The DNA of the CDR3 is TGCAGTGCTATAAATGTCGTCGGGAGGGCCTACGAGCAGTACTTC. Translating it yields CSAINVVGRAYEQYF.

This clonotype has a count of ten or more. This chain uses TRBV4-3 with TRBJ1-1; tentative D call: TRBD1 (5 bases). This CDR3 comprises 15 residues. Germline V gene data show CDR1 as LGHNA and CDR2 as YSLEER. Between the trimmed V and J ends, which lost 2 bases and 6 bases, there was a span of 16 bases. In DNA form, the CDR3 reads TGCGCCAGCAGCCAACGTGGGTCGGGGCTTGCTGAAGCTTTCTTT. Protein sequence: CASSQRGSGLAEAFF.

For the CDR3, the DNA is TGCAGCTCCTCGGGGACTAGCGGGAGTTTTGAGCAGTTCTTC. Translation: CSSSGTSGSFEQFF. This sequence joins TRBV29-1 and TRBJ2-1; TRBD2 matches at 14 bases. V trimming: 8 bases; J trimming: 9 bases; junction bases outside the gene matches: 9. The CDR3 has 14 amino acids. The germline V gene has CDR1 SQVTM and CDR2 ANQGSEA.

The sample holds many counts of this clonotype. The rearrangement links TRBV27 to TRBJ2-3; TRBD2 agrees at 8 bases. After removal of 4 bases from V and 3 bases from J, the junction contained 12 bases not matched to a gene. This CDR3 region has 17 residues. The germline gives CDR1 MNHEY, CDR2 SMNVEV (reference sequence). Here the CDR3 reads CASSSAGAGIWTDTQYF. CDR3 nucleotide sequence: TGTGCCAGCAGTTCAGCGGGAGCCGGAATATGGACAGATACGCAGTATTTT.

About this clonotype itself: A junction boundary mismatches the germline segment, possibly from a read error. This chain joins TRBV20-1 and TRBJ1-2; D is uncertain. In germline, CDR1 is DFQATT, CDR2 SNEGSKA (reference sequence). This CDR3 is 18 amino acids long. Here the CDR3 DNA reads TGCAGTGCTAGTAAGGGAGGGAAGCTATGGCTACAAAAACCCGGCTACCCCTTC. Translated: CSASKGGKLWLQKPGYPF.

This chain uses TRBV28 with TRBJ2-5; the D is unclear. This CDR3 spans 14 amino acids. V lost 5 bases and J 4 bases, leaving 14 bases between the germline ends. The germline gives CDR1 MDHEN, CDR2 SYDVKM. DNA for the CDR3: TGTGCCAGCAGTGCCTACGTCATCGGAGAGACCCAGTACTTC. It encodes CASSAYVIGETQYF.

This clonotype was seen more than once but under ten times. The CDR3 nucleotides are TGCGCCAGCAGCCCGAAAGGGCCATCTGGAAACACCATATATTTT. Encoded protein: CASSPKGPSGNTIYF. The chain joins TRBV5-1 to TRBJ1-3; D unclear. This CDR3 is built from 15 residues. CDR1 SGHRS and CDR2 YFSETQ come from the germline V gene. Trimming removed 4 bases from V and 1 base from J, with 12 bases in between.

The DNA of the CDR3 is TGCGCCAGCAGCCTCGCGTCGAGCAATCAGCCCCAGCATTTT. Its protein is CASSLASSNQPQHF. The chain is built from TRBV4-1 and TRBJ1-5; no clear D. Trimming took 4 bases from V and 1 from J, leaving 8 bases between them. This CDR3 is 14 amino acids long. CDR1 and CDR2 (germline): MGHRA, YSYEKL.

This clonotype was counted only a few times. Relative to the germline gene, one junction end is altered; a read error may explain this. The chain couples TRBV7-2 to TRBJ2-3, with TRBD1 matching 8 bases. CDR3 length: 12 residues. CDR1 is SGHTA and CDR2 is FQGNSA in the germline V gene. The CDR3 region has the DNA TGTGCCAGCAGCAACAACCCAGGGGGCCAGTCTTTT. It specifies CASSNNPGGQSF.

The CDR3 coding sequence is TGCGCCAGCAGCCCGCCTGGCGGGGCCGACTACGAGCAGTACTTC. The encoded protein is CASSPPGGADYEQYF. The rearrangement joins TRBV5-1 to TRBJ2-7; D is perhaps TRBD2 (6 bases). CDR3 size: 15 residues. With 4 bases removed from V and 3 bases from J, the gap between germline ends came to 17 bases. CDR1 and CDR2 from the germline V gene are SGHRS and YFSETQ.

There are a few counts of this clonotype. This chain links TRBV7-9 with TRBJ2-2; 8 nucleotides line up with TRBD1. The CDR3 sequence is 17 residues long. The J segment lost 0 bases and the V segment lost 0 bases, leaving 3 bases of the junction unmatched. Per germline, CDR1 SEHNR and CDR2 FQNEAQ (reference sequence). CDR3 bases: TGTGCCAGCAGCTTAGCGACAGGGGCCGCGAACACCGGGGAGCTGTTTTTT. Translated, it gives CASSLATGAANTGELFF.

This clonotype occurred a few times. The rearrangement links TRBV28 to TRBJ2-7; 7 bases agree with TRBD1. V dropped 6 bases and J dropped 2; count of bases not matched to a gene: 10. The CDR3 loop spans 15 amino acids. Germline CDR1 is MDHEN and CDR2 is SYDVKM. The CDR3 loop is CASSLGTVGTYEQYF. For the CDR3, the DNA is TGTGCCAGCAGCCTTGGGACAGTGGGGACCTACGAGCAGTACTTC.

The rearrangement joins TRBV3-1 to TRBJ2-3, with 7 bases identical to TRBD2. Germline CDR1 reads LGHDT; CDR2 reads YNNKEL (reference sequence). This CDR3 has 16 residues. J lost 1 base, V lost 0 bases, and 4 bases had no gene match. As DNA, the CDR3 is TGTGCCAGCAGCCAAGAGGGGGGGATGGGCACAGATACGCAGTATTTT. As protein: CASSQEGGMGTDTQYF.

V is TRBV4-3 and J is TRBJ2-3; D unclear. The germline CDR1 and CDR2 sequences are LGHNA and YSLEER. The CDR3 sequence is 14 residues long. V lost 1 base, J lost 3 bases, and 8 bases lay in between. The CDR3 sequence: CASSQGWATDTQYF. The CDR3 coding sequence is TGCGCCAGCAGCCAAGGTTGGGCGACAGATACGCAGTATTTT.

Ten or more counts support this clonotype. V gene TRBV29-1 combines with J gene TRBJ2-3, with D uncertain. Trimming left V 6 bases short and J 7 bases short, with 8 bases between. This CDR3 is built from 10 residues. Germline loops: CDR1 SQVTM, CDR2 ANQGSEA. The CDR3 reads CSVRVYTQYF. DNA of the CDR3: TGCAGCGTAAGGGTGTATACGCAGTATTTT.

V and J are TRBV24-1 and TRBJ2-1; TRBD1 matches 9 bases. Trimming cost V 5 bases and J 0 bases; bases outside gene matches: 10. Germline V gives CDR1 KGHDR, CDR2 SFDVKD. The CDR3 contains 18 residues. The CDR3 spells CATSGGTGFDSSYNEQFF. The CDR3 DNA is TGTGCCACCAGTGGGGGGACAGGGTTCGATAGCTCCTACAATGAGCAGTTCTTC.

This clonotype was recorded many times. The chain recombines TRBV15 with TRBJ1-1; perhaps TRBD1 as D (6 bases). Germline V gives CDR1 LNHNV, CDR2 YYDKDF (reference sequence). The CDR3 length is 15 residues. Trimming removed 5 bases at V and 4 bases at J, with 17 bases between. CDR3 sequence reads: CATSSEWGAGTEAFF. The CDR3 nucleotides read TGTGCCACCAGCTCGGAGTGGGGGGCTGGCACTGAAGCTTTCTTT. The whole variable domain, filled in from reference TRBV15 and TRBJ1-1, reads DAMVIQNPRYQVTQFGKPVTLSCSQTLNHNVMYWYQQKSSQAPKLLFHYYDKDFNNEADTPDNFQSRRPNTSFCFLDIRSPGLGDTAMYLCATSSEWGAGTEAFFGQGTRLTVV.

This clonotype has more than one count but fewer than ten. V and J are TRBV12-3 or TRBV12-4 and TRBJ1-4; TRBD1 agrees at 7 bases. With V trimmed by 6 bases and J by 4 bases, 5 bases remained unmatched. CDR3 size: 14 residues. The CDR3 DNA reads TGTGCCAGCAGCCGACAGGGCCTTAATGAAAAACTGTTTTTT. Translation gives CASSRQGLNEKLFF.

This clonotype was counted many times. The rearrangement uses TRBV7-9 and TRBJ2-1, with 10 bases identical to TRBD1. V gave up 1 base and J gave up 6 bases; unmatched junction bases: 6. The CDR3 spans 16 residues. Germline CDR1 is SEHNR and CDR2 is FQNEAQ (reference sequence). As DNA, the CDR3 is TGTGCCAGCAGCTTAGGTTGGGGACAGGGGATCAATGAGCAGTTCTTC. It codes for CASSLGWGQGINEQFF. The full variable domain, rest sourced from reference TRBV7-9 and TRBJ2-1, is DTGVSQNPRHKITKRGQNVTFRCDPISEHNRLYWYRQTLGQGPEFLTYFQNEAQLEKSRLLSDRFSAERPKGSFSTLEIQRTEQGDSAMYLCASSLGWGQGINEQFFGPGTRLTVL.